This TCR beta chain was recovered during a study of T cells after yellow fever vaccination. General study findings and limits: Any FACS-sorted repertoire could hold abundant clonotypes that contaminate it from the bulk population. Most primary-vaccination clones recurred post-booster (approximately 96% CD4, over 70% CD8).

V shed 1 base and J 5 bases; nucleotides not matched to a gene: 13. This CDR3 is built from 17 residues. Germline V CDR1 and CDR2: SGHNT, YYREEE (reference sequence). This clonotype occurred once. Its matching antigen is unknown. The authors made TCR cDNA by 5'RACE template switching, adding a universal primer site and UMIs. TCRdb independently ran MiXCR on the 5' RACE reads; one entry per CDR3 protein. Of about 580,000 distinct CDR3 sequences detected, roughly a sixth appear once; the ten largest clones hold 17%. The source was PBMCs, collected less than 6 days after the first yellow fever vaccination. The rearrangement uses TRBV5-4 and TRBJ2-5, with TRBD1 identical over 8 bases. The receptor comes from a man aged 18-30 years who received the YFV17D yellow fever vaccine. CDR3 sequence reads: CASSLLWADRAKETQYF. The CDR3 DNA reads TGTGCCAGCAGCTTGTTGTGGGCGGACAGGGCGAAGGAGACCCAGTACTTC.